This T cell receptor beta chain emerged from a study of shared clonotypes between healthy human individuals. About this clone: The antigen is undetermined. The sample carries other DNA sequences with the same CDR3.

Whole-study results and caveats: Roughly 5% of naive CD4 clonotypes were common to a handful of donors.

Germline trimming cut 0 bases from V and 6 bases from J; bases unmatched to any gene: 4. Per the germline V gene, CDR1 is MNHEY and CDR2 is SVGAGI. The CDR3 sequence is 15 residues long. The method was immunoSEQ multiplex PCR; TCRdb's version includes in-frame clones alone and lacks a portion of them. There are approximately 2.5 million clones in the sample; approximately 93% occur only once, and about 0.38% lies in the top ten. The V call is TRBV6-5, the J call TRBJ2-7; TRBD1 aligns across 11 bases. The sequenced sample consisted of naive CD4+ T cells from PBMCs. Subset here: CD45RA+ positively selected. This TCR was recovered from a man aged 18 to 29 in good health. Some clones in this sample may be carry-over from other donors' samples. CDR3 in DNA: TGTGCCAGCAGTTACTCAGGGACAGGGGGTGCCGAGCAGTACTTC. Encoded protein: CASSYSGTGGAEQYF.